Listed below are T cell receptor beta chains from one sample, sequenced in a study of T cells in Graves' hyperthyroidism and ophthalmopathy. One entry per CDR3 protein, called by TCRdb with MiXCR from the multiplex PCR reads. This table has a few hundred thousand distinct CDR3 sequences, 15% to 20% appearing once. Input material: blood. Receptors were obtained from a woman aged 30 to 39 with Graves' ophthalmopathy. Both conserved end residues are trimmed from each CDR3. The D gene is left open where the match is weak.

j_gene | v_gene | d_gene | CDR3aa
TRBJ2-1 | TRBV20-1 | TRBD2 | SASGSGRASNEQF
TRBJ2-5 | TRBV20-1 | . | SAGAFGGETQY
TRBJ2-3 | TRBV7-2 | TRBD2 | ASSLGGRANTQY
TRBJ2-5 | TRBV7-2 | . | ASSFGTEGTQY
TRBJ2-1 | TRBV19 | TRBD2 | ASEGASGRGFLF
TRBJ2-7 | TRBV11-2 | . | ASSSVSEQY
TRBJ1-2 | TRBV28 | . | ASRSPVGTGICT
TRBJ1-3 | TRBV6-5 | . | ASIFSGNTIY
TRBJ2-7 | TRBV2 | TRBD2 | AKSRTSGGTVVHEQY
TRBJ2-7 | TRBV6-1 | . | ASSELGYEQY
TRBJ2-2 | TRBV20-1 | TRBD2 | SATGLAGRPGELF
TRBJ1-1 | TRBV9 | . | ASSVEGRRDDGAS
TRBJ2-7 | TRBV5-1 | TRBD2 | ASSLILAGGEQY
TRBJ2-7 | TRBV4-3 | TRBD1 | ASSHLYESRDRVYEQY
TRBJ2-3 | TRBV7-3 | . | ASSLTFGSRGPDTQY
TRBJ2-3 | TRBV5-6 | . | ASSLKRGTDTQY
TRBJ2-7 | TRBV7-6 | TRBD1 | ASSFRGRGSYEQY
TRBJ1-1 | TRBV6-1 | . | ASTGGTNTEAF
TRBJ2-1 | TRBV5-4 | . | ASSLSTPLNEQF
TRBJ2-1 | TRBV18 | TRBD2 | ASSPTLGTRDYNEQF
TRBJ2-3 | TRBV12-5 | . | ASGLWVTDTQY
TRBJ2-1 | TRBV7-3 | . | ASSSLGGREQF
TRBJ2-1 | TRBV6-1 | TRBD2 | ASSYEGLAGNEQF
TRBJ2-7 | TRBV11-1 | . | ASSTNTGSSSYEQY
TRBJ1-1 | TRBV2 | TRBD1 | ASRIDRGRGTEAF
TRBJ2-7 | TRBV12-3/TRBV12-4 | . | ASSHGLKQY
TRBJ1-5 | TRBV19 | . | ATRHSNQPQH
TRBJ1-4 | TRBV7-9 | . | ASSLGTENEKLF
TRBJ2-3 | TRBV20-1 | TRBD1 | SATAGTGDGDTQY
TRBJ2-7 | TRBV4-1 | . | ASSQERNQRSSYEQY
TRBJ2-3 | TRBV3-1 | . | ASSPTGTGTDTRY
TRBJ2-7 | TRBV14 | TRBD2 | ASSQGISGAYEQY
TRBJ1-4 | TRBV5-6 | . | ASSFSGLTWYADKGEKLF
TRBJ2-2 | TRBV10-3 | . | AISGSTAGELF
TRBJ2-2 | TRBV6-2/TRBV6-3 | TRBD2 | ASSPSRLAGGSPGELF
TRBJ1-5 | TRBV28 | . | ASSLFRGSSNQPQH
TRBJ2-7 | TRBV24-1 | TRBD2 | ATSDPSSGSSYEQY
TRBJ2-7 | TRBV2 | TRBD1 | ASRLDRVLEQY
TRBJ2-7 | TRBV29-1 | . | SVEGRGYEQY
TRBJ2-2 | TRBV20-1 | . | SAHSFGETGELF
TRBJ2-7 | TRBV18 | TRBD2 | ASSISGGNFYEQY
TRBJ1-1 | TRBV10-3 | . | AISGQNTEAF
TRBJ1-1 | TRBV29-1 | . | SVFVGALNTEAF
TRBJ2-3 | TRBV19 | . | ASRNGREHTDTQY
TRBJ1-2 | TRBV2 | . | ASRPQEDYGYT
TRBJ1-4 | TRBV28 | . | ASRPPGWTNEKLF
TRBJ2-2 | TRBV24-1 | . | ATSEGTGELF
TRBJ1-6 | TRBV28 | TRBD1 | ASSAGTGGSSPLH
TRBJ2-7 | TRBV5-1 | . | ASSLTPGEQY
TRBJ1-1 | TRBV20-1 | . | SARGGMNTEAF
TRBJ2-1 | TRBV12-3/TRBV12-4 | . | ASSLVGGINEQF